Presented here are 14 T cell receptor beta chains from one specimen sequenced in a study of blood T cell repertoires in COVID-19. Profiled with immunoSEQ multiplex PCR; TCRdb holds only in-frame clones, not every one. The sample lists more than 95,000 clones, roughly 82% occurring once. Sequencing input: peripheral blood. Source of these receptors: a man aged 60-69 years with acute or convalescent COVID-19.

This clone was seen a few times. This same CDR3 is encoded by further DNA sequences in the sample. The V and J genes are TRBV29-1 and TRBJ1-4; D remains ambiguous. Germline V gene lookup returns CDR1 SQVTM and CDR2 ANQGSEA. The CDR3 runs 11 residues. The ends were cut back, 3 bases at V and 7 bases at J, with 6 bases in the middle. The CDR3 here is CSVERVEKLFF. In nucleotides, the CDR3 is TGCAGCGTTGAGAGGGTTGAAAAACTGTTTTTT.

The chain employs TRBV11-2 and TRBJ1-2; D gene ambiguous. This CDR3 has 11 residues. V lost 2 bases and J 7 bases, leaving 5 bases between the germline ends. Germline V gene data show CDR1 as SGHAT and CDR2 as FQNNGV. The CDR3 loop is CASSLQAGYTF. The CDR3 DNA sequence: TGTGCCAGCAGCTTACAGGCTGGCTACACCTTC.

This chain connects TRBV4-1 to TRBJ1-1, with no clear D. Trimming cost V 3 bases and J 2 bases, with 13 bases left between them. The CDR3 totals 15 residues. In germline, CDR1 is MGHRA, CDR2 YSYEKL. CDR3 residues: CASSQWYGVNTEAFF. CDR3 nucleotide sequence: TGCGCCAGCAGCCAGTGGTACGGGGTTAACACTGAAGCTTTCTTT.

The gene calls are TRBV19 and TRBJ2-2, with TRBD1 matching 11 bases. This CDR3 has 15 residues. The V gene's germline CDR1 is LNHDA and CDR2 SQIVND (reference sequence). The junction had 5 bases not matched to a gene; V was cut back by 6 bases and J by 5 bases. In DNA, the CDR3 is TGTGCCAGTAGCGGGACAGGGGGAATTACCGGGGAGCTGTTTTTT. Its translation is CASSGTGGITGELFF.

Only one count was recorded for this clone. The chain carries TRBV5-1 and TRBJ2-5, with D unresolved. There are 15 residues in the CDR3. Germline V gives CDR1 SGHRS, CDR2 YFSETQ. The ends were cut back, 1 base at V and 4 bases at J, with 14 bases in the middle. The CDR3 coding sequence is TGCGCCAGCAGCTTGAATGTGGTTGAGGCAGAGACCCAGTACTTC. It encodes CASSLNVVEAETQYF.

The chain couples TRBV6-5 to TRBJ1-1; no clear D. From germline, CDR1 is MNHEY and CDR2 SVGAGI. The ends were cut back, 5 bases at V and 3 bases at J, with 16 bases in the middle. This CDR3 is built from 15 residues. CDR3 in DNA: TGTGCCAGCAGTACCAAACGAGGGAAACACACTGAAGCTTTCTTT. Translating gives CASSTKRGKHTEAFF.

This clone came up a few times. The rearrangement uses TRBV6-5 and TRBJ2-2; no clear D gene. CDR3 length equals 11 residues. V lost 5 bases, J lost 7 bases, and 5 bases lay in between. Germline CDR1 is MNHEY and CDR2 is SVGAGI. The CDR3 sequence is CASSPYGELFF. CDR3 in DNA: TGTGCCAGCAGTCCGTACGGGGAGCTGTTTTTT.

The chain uses TRBV3-1 (or the pseudogene TRBV3-2) and TRBJ2-1; 8 positions agree with TRBD2. After removal of 4 bases from V and 5 bases from J, the junction contained 10 bases not matched to a gene. Germline CDR1 LGHDT, CDR2 YNNKEL (reference sequence). The CDR3 extends over 16 amino acids. The CDR3: CASSPPVGGGNNEQFF. The CDR3 nucleotides read TGTGCCAGCAGCCCCCCTGTCGGGGGGGGTAACAATGAGCAGTTCTTC.

The chain couples TRBV4-1 to TRBJ2-2; TRBD1 matches 7 bases. Germline V gene lookup returns CDR1 MGHRA and CDR2 YSYEKL. CDR3 length: 17 residues. V lost 0 bases to trimming and J lost 0 bases; unmatched junction nucleotides: 4. For the CDR3, the DNA is TGCGCCAGCAGCCAAGAAATGGACAGGACGAACACCGGGGAGCTGTTTTTT. Its protein is CASSQEMDRTNTGELFF.

This chain uses TRBV5-1 with TRBJ2-7, with no clear D. This CDR3 has 14 amino acids. Trimming shortened V by 0 bases and J by 3 bases, and 10 bases separated the two germline ends. Germline V gene lookup returns CDR1 SGHRS and CDR2 YFSETQ. The CDR3 is CASSLEFRDYEQYF. The CDR3 DNA follows: TGCGCCAGCAGCTTGGAGTTTAGAGACTACGAGCAGTACTTC.

For the CDR3, the DNA is TGTGCCAGCTCACTCGGACAGGACACTGAAGCTTTCTTT. Translated, it gives CASSLGQDTEAFF. V usage is TRBV18 and J usage is TRBJ1-1, with TRBD1 matching over 7 bases. CDR3 length: 13 amino acids. Germline CDR1 reads KGHSH; CDR2 reads LQKENI. The V and J ends lost 4 bases and 3 bases, in that order; junction bases with no gene match: 2.

This chain connects TRBV11-2 to TRBJ2-1; 10 nucleotides match TRBD2. The J segment lost 7 bases and the V segment lost 1 base, leaving 4 bases of the junction unmatched. The CDR3 has 15 amino acids. In germline, CDR1 is SGHAT, CDR2 FQNNGV. CDR3 protein: CASSLGSGGINEQFF. The CDR3 coding sequence is TGTGCCAGCAGCTTAGGTAGCGGGGGGATTAATGAGCAGTTCTTC. The full variable domain, in which reference TRBV11-2 and TRBJ2-1 provide the parts outside the CDR3, is EAGVAQSPRYKIIEKRQSVAFWCNPISGHATLYWYQQILGQGPKLLIQFQNNGVVDDSQLPKDRFSAERLKGVDSTLKIQPAKLEDSAVYLCASSLGSGGINEQFFGPGTRLTVL.

CDR3 bases: TGTGCCAGTAGCACCCCCTACCTTGAAGCTTTCTTT. Residues: CASSTPYLEAFF. V is TRBV19 and J is TRBJ1-1, with D unresolved. Germline V lookup: CDR1 LNHDA, CDR2 SQIVND (reference sequence). The CDR3 spans 12 residues. Trimming cost V 6 bases and J 7 bases, with 12 bases left between them. Complete variable domain (other parts from reference TRBV19 and TRBJ1-1): DGGITQSPKYLFRKEGQNVTLSCEQNLNHDAMYWYRQDPGQGLRLIYYSQIVNDFQKGDIAEGYSVSREKKESFPLTVTSAQKNPTAFYLCASSTPYLEAFFGQGTRLTVV.

The chain links TRBV5-4 to TRBJ2-7; 8 nucleotides align to TRBD2. The germline V gene encodes CDR1 SGHNT and CDR2 YYREEE (reference sequence). V lost 10 bases to trimming and J lost 2 bases; unmatched junction nucleotides: 8. This CDR3 has 13 amino acids. The DNA of the CDR3 is TGTGCCGCCGGAAGCGGGGGACCCTACGAGCAGTACTTC. Its protein is CAAGSGGPYEQYF.